This entry lists 10 T cell receptor beta chains sequenced from one sample in a study of control samples from healthy donors and cancer patients. Using immunoSEQ multiplex PCR, the repertoire was profiled, and TCRdb retains in-frame clones only, with some absent. Of over 150,000 clones in the sample, about nine tenths are singletons; the top ten hold 2% to 2.5%. Sequenced material: blood. These receptors all come from a middle-aged woman in good health.

The genes are TRBV4-1 and TRBJ2-3; unclear D gene. V was trimmed by 4 bases and J by 6 bases, leaving 8 bases between them. The CDR3 loop spans 12 amino acids. Germline CDR1 is MGHRA and CDR2 is YSYEKL. The CDR3 nucleotides are TGCGCCAGCAGCCTACCCCAGGATACGCAGTATTTT. This codes for CASSLPQDTQYF.

This chain connects TRBV4-1 to TRBJ2-3; D unresolved. The CDR3 contains 16 residues. Trimming took off 0 bases at V and 0 bases at J, with 10 bases between the two ends. The germline gives CDR1 MGHRA, CDR2 YSYEKL. Written as DNA, the CDR3 is TGCGCCAGCAGCCAAGATGGTGGCCTGAGCACAGATACGCAGTATTTT. Residues: CASSQDGGLSTDTQYF.

This rearrangement joins TRBV23-1 to TRBJ2-7; 8 bases agree with TRBD1. TRBV23-1 is flagged as an ORF with uncertain function. This CDR3 contains 21 residues. V shed 3 bases and J 3 bases; nucleotides not matched to a gene: 25. The CDR3 is CASSHIRTGKERDGWGYEQYF. The CDR3, as DNA: TGCGCCAGCAGTCATATCAGGACAGGGAAGGAGAGGGACGGTTGGGGCTACGAGCAGTACTTC.

The chain employs TRBV19 and TRBJ1-5; D gene unclear. The V gene lost 5 bases and the J gene lost 0 bases, with 11 bases spanning the gap. Germline V gene lookup returns CDR1 LNHDA and CDR2 SQIVND (reference sequence). The CDR3 spans 15 residues. The chain's CDR3 is CASSPRADSNQPQHF. CDR3 in DNA: TGTGCCAGTAGTCCTAGGGCAGATAGCAATCAGCCCCAGCATTTT.

The rearrangement joins TRBV19 to TRBJ2-7; perhaps TRBD2 as D (6 bases). V was trimmed by 9 bases and J by 1 base, leaving 16 bases between them. The CDR3 is made up of 14 amino acids. Germline CDR1 is LNHDA and CDR2 is SQIVND (reference sequence). CDR3 sequence reads: CASKAGWGSYEQYF. The CDR3, as DNA: TGTGCCAGCAAGGCGGGGTGGGGATCCTACGAGCAGTACTTC.

This chain links TRBV5-4 with TRBJ2-7; TRBD2 matches 7 bases. Looked up from germline, CDR1 is SGHNT and CDR2 is YYREEE (reference sequence). Trimming cost V 4 bases and J 2 bases; bases outside gene matches: 3. The CDR3 totals 13 residues. The CDR3 coding sequence is TGTGCCAGCAGCGGGGGGGACCCCTACGAGCAGTACTTC. It encodes CASSGGDPYEQYF.

This rearrangement joins TRBV18 to TRBJ2-4; D is perhaps TRBD1 (7 bases). The CDR3 totals 15 residues. V dropped 2 bases and J dropped 6 bases, with 14 bases sitting between them. CDR1 is KGHSH, CDR2 LQKENI, per germline. The CDR3 DNA follows: TGTGCCAGCTCACCAGGCAGGGGGGCTGGAAACATTCAGTACTTC. Its protein product is CASSPGRGAGNIQYF.

V usage is TRBV5-6 and J usage is TRBJ1-5; the D gene is possibly TRBD1 (5 bases). The germline V gene encodes CDR1 SGHDT and CDR2 YYEEEE. V gave up 3 bases and J gave up 6 bases, with 10 bases separating them. The CDR3 has 13 amino acids. The CDR3 reads CASSWGVGQPQHF. CDR3 bases: TGTGCCAGCAGCTGGGGGGTTGGTCAGCCCCAGCATTTT.

The gene calls are TRBV14 and TRBJ2-5; D not resolved. V was pared by 0 bases and J by 5 bases, with 7 bases between. Germline V gene lookup returns CDR1 SGHDN and CDR2 FVKESK. The CDR3 is 13 residues long. CDR3: CASSQELRETQYF. The DNA of the CDR3 is TGTGCCAGCAGCCAAGAACTACGCGAGACCCAGTACTTC.

The chain carries TRBV3-1 (or the pseudogene TRBV3-2) and TRBJ2-5; D unresolved. The CDR3 spans 13 residues. Per germline, CDR1 LGHDT and CDR2 YNNKEL (reference sequence). With 0 bases removed from V and 4 bases from J, the gap between germline ends came to 6 bases. The CDR3, as DNA: TGTGCCAGCAGCCAAGATCCGCCAGAGACCCAGTACTTC. Amino acids: CASSQDPPETQYF.